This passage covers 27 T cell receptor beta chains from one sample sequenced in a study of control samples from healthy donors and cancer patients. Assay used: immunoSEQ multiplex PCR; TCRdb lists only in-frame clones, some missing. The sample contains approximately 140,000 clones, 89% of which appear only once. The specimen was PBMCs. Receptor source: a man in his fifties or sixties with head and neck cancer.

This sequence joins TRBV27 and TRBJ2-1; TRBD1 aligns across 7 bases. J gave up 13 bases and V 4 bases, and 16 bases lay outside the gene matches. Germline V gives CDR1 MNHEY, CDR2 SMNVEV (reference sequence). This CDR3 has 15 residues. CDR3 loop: CASSSLGQPISPQFF. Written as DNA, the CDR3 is TGTGCCAGCAGTTCGCTGGGACAGCCCATATCCCCTCAGTTCTTC.

The CDR3 sequence is CSASPPRLQNEQFF. CDR3 nucleotide sequence: TGCAGTGCTAGTCCGCCGCGCCTACAGAATGAGCAGTTCTTC. The chain has TRBV20-1 and TRBJ2-1; no firm D call. The CDR3 is 14 amino acids. The V gene's germline CDR1 is DFQATT and CDR2 SNEGSKA (reference sequence). Trimming pared 3 bases from V and 7 bases from J, leaving 16 bases between.

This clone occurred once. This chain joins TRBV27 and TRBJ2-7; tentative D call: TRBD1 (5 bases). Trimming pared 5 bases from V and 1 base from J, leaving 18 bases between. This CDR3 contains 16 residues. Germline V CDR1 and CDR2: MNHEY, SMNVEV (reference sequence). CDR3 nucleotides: TGTGCCAGCAGTACCAGACAGATCTCTACTTCCTACGAGCAGTACTTC. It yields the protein CASSTRQISTSYEQYF.

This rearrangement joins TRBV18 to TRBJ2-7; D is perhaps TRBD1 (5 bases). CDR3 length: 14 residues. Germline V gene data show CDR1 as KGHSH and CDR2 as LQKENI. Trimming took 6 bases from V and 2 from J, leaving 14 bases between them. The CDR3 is CASSRGTQTYEQYF. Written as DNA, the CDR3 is TGTGCCAGCTCTAGGGGAACCCAAACCTACGAGCAGTACTTC.

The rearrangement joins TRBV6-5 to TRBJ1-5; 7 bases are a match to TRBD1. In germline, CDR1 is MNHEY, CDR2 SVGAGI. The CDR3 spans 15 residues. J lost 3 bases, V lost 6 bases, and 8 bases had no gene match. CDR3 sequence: CASRNRGGANQPQHF. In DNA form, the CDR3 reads TGTGCCAGCAGGAACAGGGGAGGGGCCAATCAGCCCCAGCATTTT.

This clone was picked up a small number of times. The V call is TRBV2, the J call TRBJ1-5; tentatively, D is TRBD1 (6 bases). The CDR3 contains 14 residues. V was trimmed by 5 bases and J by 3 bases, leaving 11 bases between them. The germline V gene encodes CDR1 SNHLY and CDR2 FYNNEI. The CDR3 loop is CASSPQGPNQPQHF. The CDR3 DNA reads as TGTGCCAGCAGTCCACAGGGACCCAATCAGCCCCAGCATTTT.

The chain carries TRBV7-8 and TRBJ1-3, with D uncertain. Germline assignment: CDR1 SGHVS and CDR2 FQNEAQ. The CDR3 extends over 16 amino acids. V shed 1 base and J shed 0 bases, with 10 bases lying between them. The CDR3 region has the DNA TGTGCCAGCAGCTTAGGTAACAGCATCTCTGGAAACACCATATATTTT. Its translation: CASSLGNSISGNTIYF. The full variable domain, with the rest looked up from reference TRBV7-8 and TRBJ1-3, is GAGVSQSPRYKVAKRGQDVALRCDPISGHVSLFWYQQALGQGPEFLTYFQNEAQLDKSGLPSDRFFAERPEGSVSTLKIQRTQQEDSAVYLCASSLGNSISGNTIYFGEGSWLTVV.

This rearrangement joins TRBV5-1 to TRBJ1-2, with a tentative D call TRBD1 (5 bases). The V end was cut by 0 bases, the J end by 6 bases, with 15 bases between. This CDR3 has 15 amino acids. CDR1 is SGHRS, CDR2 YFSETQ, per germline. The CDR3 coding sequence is TGCGCCAGCAGCTTGGCATATGCGGGGACTGATGGCTACACCTTC. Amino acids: CASSLAYAGTDGYTF.

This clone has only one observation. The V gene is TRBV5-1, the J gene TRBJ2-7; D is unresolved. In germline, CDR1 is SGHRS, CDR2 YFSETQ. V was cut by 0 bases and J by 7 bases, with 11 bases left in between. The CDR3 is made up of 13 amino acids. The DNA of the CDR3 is TGCGCCAGCAGCTTGGCGTTGTCCGGGGAGCAGTACTTC. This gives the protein CASSLALSGEQYF. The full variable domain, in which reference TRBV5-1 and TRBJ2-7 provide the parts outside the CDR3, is KAGVTQTPRYLIKTRGQQVTLSCSPISGHRSVSWYQQTPGQGLQFLFEYFSETQRNKGNFPGRFSGRQFSNSRSEMNVSTLELGDSALYLCASSLALSGEQYFGPGTRLTVT.

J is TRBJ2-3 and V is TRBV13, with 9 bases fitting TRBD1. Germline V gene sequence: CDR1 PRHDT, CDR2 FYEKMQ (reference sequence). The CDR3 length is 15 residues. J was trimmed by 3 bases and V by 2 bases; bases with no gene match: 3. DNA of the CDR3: TGTGCCAGCAGCTTATCCGGGACAGGGACAGATACGCAGTATTTT. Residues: CASSLSGTGTDTQYF. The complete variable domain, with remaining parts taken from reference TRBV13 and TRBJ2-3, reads AAGVIQSPRHLIKEKRETATLKCYPIPRHDTVYWYQQGPGQDPQFLISFYEKMQSDKGSIPDRFSAQQFSDYHSELNMSSLELGDSALYFCASSLSGTGTDTQYFGPGTRLTVL.

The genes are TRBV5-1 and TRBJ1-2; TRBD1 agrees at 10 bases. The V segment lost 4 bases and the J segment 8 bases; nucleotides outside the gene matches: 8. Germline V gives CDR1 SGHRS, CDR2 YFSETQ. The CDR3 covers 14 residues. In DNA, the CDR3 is TGCGCCAGCAGCCCCCCGGGACAGGGGACCGGCTACACCTTC. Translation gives CASSPPGQGTGYTF.

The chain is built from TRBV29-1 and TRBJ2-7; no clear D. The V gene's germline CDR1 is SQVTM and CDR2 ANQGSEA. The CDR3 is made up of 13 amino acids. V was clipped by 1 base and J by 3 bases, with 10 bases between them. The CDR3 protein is CSVEASDGYEQYF. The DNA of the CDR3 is TGCAGCGTTGAAGCATCAGACGGCTACGAGCAGTACTTC.

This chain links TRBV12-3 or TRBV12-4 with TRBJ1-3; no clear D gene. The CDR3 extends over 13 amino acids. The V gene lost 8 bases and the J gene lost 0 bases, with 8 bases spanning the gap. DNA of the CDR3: TGTGCCAGCGACATAGACTCTGGAAACACCATATATTTT. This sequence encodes CASDIDSGNTIYF.

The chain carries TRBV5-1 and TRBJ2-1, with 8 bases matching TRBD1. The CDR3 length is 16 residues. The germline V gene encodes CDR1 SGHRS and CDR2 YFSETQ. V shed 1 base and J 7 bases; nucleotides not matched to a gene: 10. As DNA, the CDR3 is TGCGCCAGCAGCTTGTACCATAGGGACAGGAGAAATGAGCAGTTCTTC. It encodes CASSLYHRDRRNEQFF.

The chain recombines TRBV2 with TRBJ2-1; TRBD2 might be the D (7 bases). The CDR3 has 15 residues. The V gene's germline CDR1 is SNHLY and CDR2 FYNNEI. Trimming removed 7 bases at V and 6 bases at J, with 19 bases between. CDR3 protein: CASTRGVGGPNEQFF. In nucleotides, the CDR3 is TGTGCCAGCACCCGAGGGGTCGGGGGGCCCAATGAGCAGTTCTTC.

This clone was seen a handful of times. CDR3 sequence: CASSLSRQALPLHF. The CDR3 nucleotides read TGTGCCAGTAGTCTCTCAAGACAGGCCCTACCCCTCCACTTT. The chain couples TRBV19 to TRBJ1-6; possible D gene TRBD1, 6 bases. V gave up 5 bases and J gave up 12 bases, with 17 bases separating them. CDR3 length: 14 residues. Per the germline V gene, CDR1 is LNHDA and CDR2 is SQIVND (reference sequence).

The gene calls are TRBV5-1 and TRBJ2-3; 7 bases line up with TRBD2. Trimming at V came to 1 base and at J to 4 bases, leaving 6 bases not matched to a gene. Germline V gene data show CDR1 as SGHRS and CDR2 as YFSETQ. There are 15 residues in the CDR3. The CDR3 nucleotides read TGCGCCAGCAGCTTGACCCCGACTAGCCCAGATACGCAGTATTTT. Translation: CASSLTPTSPDTQYF.

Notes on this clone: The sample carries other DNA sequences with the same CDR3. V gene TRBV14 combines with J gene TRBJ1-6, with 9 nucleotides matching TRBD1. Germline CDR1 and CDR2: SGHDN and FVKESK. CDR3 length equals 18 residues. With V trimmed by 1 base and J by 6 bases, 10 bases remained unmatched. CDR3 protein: CASSQAVATGGSNSPLHF. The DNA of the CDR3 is TGTGCCAGCAGCCAAGCCGTCGCGACAGGGGGTAGTAATTCACCCCTCCACTTT.

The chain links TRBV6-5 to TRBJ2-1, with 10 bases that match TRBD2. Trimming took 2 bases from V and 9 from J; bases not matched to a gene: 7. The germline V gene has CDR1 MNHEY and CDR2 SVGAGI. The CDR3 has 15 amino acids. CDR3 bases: TGTGCCAGCAGTTACGAAACTAGCGGGAAAGCTGAGCAGTTCTTC. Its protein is CASSYETSGKAEQFF.

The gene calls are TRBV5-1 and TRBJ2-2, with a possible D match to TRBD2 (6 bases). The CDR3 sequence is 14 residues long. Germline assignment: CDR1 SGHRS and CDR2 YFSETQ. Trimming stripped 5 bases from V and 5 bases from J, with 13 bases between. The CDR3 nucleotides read TGCGCCAGCAGAGAACCCGGGGGAACCGGGGAGCTGTTTTTT. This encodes CASREPGGTGELFF. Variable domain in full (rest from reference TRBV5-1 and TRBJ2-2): KAGVTQTPRYLIKTRGQQVTLSCSPISGHRSVSWYQQTPGQGLQFLFEYFSETQRNKGNFPGRFSGRQFSNSRSEMNVSTLELGDSALYLCASREPGGTGELFFGEGSRLTVL.

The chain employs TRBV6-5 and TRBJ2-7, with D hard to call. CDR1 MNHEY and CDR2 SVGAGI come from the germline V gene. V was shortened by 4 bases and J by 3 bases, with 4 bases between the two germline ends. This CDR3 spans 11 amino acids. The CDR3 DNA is TGTGCCAGCAGTTGGGGCTACGAGCAGTACTTC. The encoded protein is CASSWGYEQYF.

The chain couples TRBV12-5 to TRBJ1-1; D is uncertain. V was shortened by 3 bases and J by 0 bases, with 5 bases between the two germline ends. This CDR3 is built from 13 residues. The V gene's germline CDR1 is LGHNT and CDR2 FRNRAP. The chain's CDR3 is CASGFDLNTEAFF. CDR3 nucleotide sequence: TGTGCTAGTGGTTTTGACCTGAACACTGAAGCTTTCTTT.

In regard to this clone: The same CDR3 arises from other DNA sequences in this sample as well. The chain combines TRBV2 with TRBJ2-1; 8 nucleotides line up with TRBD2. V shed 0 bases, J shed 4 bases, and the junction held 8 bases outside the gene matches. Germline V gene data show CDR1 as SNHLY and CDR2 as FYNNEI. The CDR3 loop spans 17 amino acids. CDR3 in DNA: TGTGCCAGCAGTGAAGCGCTTCTGGCGGGAGGTTACAATGAGCAGTTCTTC. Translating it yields CASSEALLAGGYNEQFF.

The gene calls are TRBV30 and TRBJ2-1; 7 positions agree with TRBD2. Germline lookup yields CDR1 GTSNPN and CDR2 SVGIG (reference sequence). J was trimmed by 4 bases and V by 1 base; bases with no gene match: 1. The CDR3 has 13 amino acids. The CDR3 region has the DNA TGTGCCTGGAGTGGGCGGGAGTACAATGAGCAGTTCTTC. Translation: CAWSGREYNEQFF.

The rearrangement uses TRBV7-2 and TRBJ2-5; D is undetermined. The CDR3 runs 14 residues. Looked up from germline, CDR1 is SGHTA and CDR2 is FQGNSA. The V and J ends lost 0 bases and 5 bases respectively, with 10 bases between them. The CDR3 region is CASSLALTHETQYF. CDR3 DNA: TGTGCCAGCAGCTTAGCTTTGACTCATGAGACCCAGTACTTC. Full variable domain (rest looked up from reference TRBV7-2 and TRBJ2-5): GAGVSQSPSNKVTEKGKDVELRCDPISGHTALYWYRQSLGQGLEFLIYFQGNSAPDKSGLPSDRFSAERTGGSVSTLTIQRTQQEDSAVYLCASSLALTHETQYFGPGTRLLVL.

Here the CDR3 DNA reads TGTGCCAGCAGCCAAGAGGCAGGGGAGGGGAATTCACCCCTCCACTTT. It encodes CASSQEAGEGNSPLHF. The chain is built from TRBV4-2 and TRBJ1-6, with TRBD1 as a possible D gene (6 bases). CDR1 and CDR2 from the germline V gene are LGHNA and YNFKEQ. This CDR3 is built from 16 residues. V gave up 0 bases and J gave up 7 bases, with 13 bases separating them.

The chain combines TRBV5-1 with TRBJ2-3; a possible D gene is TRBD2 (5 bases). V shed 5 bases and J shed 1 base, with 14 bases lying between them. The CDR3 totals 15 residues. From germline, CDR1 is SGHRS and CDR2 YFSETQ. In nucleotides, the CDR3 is TGCGCCAGCAGATCGGGGTTGCGTGGCACAGATACGCAGTATTTT. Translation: CASRSGLRGTDTQYF.